This T cell receptor beta chain was retrieved from a study of blood T cell repertoires in COVID-19. About the study: Both acute and convalescent COVID-19 samples were obtained from the United States, Italy and Spain. The analysed material was cDNA or gDNA that came from T cells, B-cell-depleted T cells, or PBMCs.

Per the original data handling: How many nucleated cells were present was estimated from reference gene primer amplification. Sequencing was performed with immunoSEQ multiplex PCR; in TCRdb, only in-frame clones are kept and a portion is missing. Clonal size and the V and J genes are those of that table, whereas D and trimming came from the DNA. The sample consists of more than 25,000 clones, approximately 85% of them appearing once. Seattle patient enrollment occurred during active infection, with longitudinal follow-up thereafter. Germline V gene data show CDR1 as LGHDT and CDR2 as YNNKEL (reference sequence). This CDR3 contains 18 residues. V lost 2 bases to trimming and J lost 7 bases; unmatched junction nucleotides: 12.

Sequenced material: peripheral blood. This sequence originates from a woman older than 75 with COVID-19, enrolled during active disease. The rearrangement joins TRBV3-1 (or the pseudogene TRBV3-2) to TRBJ2-1, with 12 bases that match TRBD1. The CDR3 sequence is CASSQNKVGTGGKNEQFF. The CDR3 DNA is TGTGCCAGCAGCCAAAATAAAGTTGGGACAGGGGGCAAGAATGAGCAGTTCTTC.